This passage covers 3 T cell receptor beta chains from one sample sequenced in a study of OX40 agonist ivuxolimab in advanced cancers. Profiled with immunoSEQ multiplex PCR; TCRdb holds only in-frame clones, not every one. The sample includes more than 45,000 clones, approximately 90% of them seen just once. The sequenced sample was CD4+ or CD8+ T cells sorted from blood, obtained in a trial of the OX40 agonist ivuxolimab. The receptors originated from an adult with an advanced solid tumor such as melanoma, head and neck, liver or kidney cancer.

The J gene is TRBJ2-1, the V gene TRBV30; 8 bases agree with TRBD2. Germline values: CDR1 GTSNPN, CDR2 SVGIG (reference sequence). The CDR3 has 15 residues. V lost 3 bases, J lost 4 bases, and 8 bases stayed unmatched. CDR3 sequence: CAWRGGGRRYNEQFF. In DNA form, the CDR3 reads TGTGCCTGGAGGGGCGGCGGGAGGAGGTACAATGAGCAGTTCTTC.

The V call is TRBV6-6, the J call TRBJ1-1; no reliable D call. This CDR3 spans 15 amino acids. Germline CDR1 reads MNHNY; CDR2 reads SVGAGI (reference sequence). V was cut by 4 bases and J by 3 bases, with 15 bases left in between. CDR3 region: CASSSGNLGDTEAFF. CDR3 nucleotide sequence: TGTGCCAGCAGTTCAGGCAACCTCGGGGACACTGAAGCTTTCTTT.

The chain recombines TRBV5-2 with TRBJ1-2; the table names TRBD1, a call not compared with the DNA. TRBV5-2 is annotated as a pseudogene. This CDR3 comprises 15 residues. CDR3 bases: TGTGCCAGCATCATATACGCCGACAGGAAGGGTGGCTACACCTTC. Translating gives CASIIYADRKGGYTF.